Listed below are T cell receptor beta chains from one sample, sequenced in a study of response to subunit inactivated influenza vaccine. MiXCR, applied by TCRdb to the RT-PCR reads, yields one record per CDR3 protein. The sample contains 500,000 or so distinct CDR3 sequences, 15% to 20% of which appear only once. Sequenced material: CD4+ T cells sorted from PBMCs, taken 23 months after vaccination. Every receptor here comes from a man aged 45 to 70 who received an inactivated influenza vaccine. Each CDR3 is given with its conserved first and last residue. A D gene is named only where the DNA matches it firmly. Expanded clones are given a class, and other clones once, few, many or no size at all.

size | J | V | D | DNA | CDR3
- | TRBJ1-3 | TRBV9 | - | TGTGCCAGCAGCCCCTGGGGAATCTCTGGAAACACCATATATTTT | CASSPWGISGNTIYF
few | TRBJ2-3 | TRBV5-6 | - | TGTGCCAGCAGTCCAACCGGGACGGGCACAGATACGCAGTATTTT | CASSPTGTGTDTQYF
- | TRBJ2-3 | TRBV4-3 | - | TGCGCCAGCAGCCCGGAGCAGAGCACAGATACGCAGTATTTT | CASSPEQSTDTQYF
- | TRBJ2-7 | TRBV20-1 | - | TGCAGGCCAGGACTGTTGAGCTCCTACGAGCAGTACTTC | CRPGLLSSYEQYF
- | TRBJ2-3 | TRBV27 | - | TGTGCCAGCAGTTTGGGGGCAGGGTTTGGAGATACGCAGTATTTT | CASSLGAGFGDTQYF
- | TRBJ2-5 | TRBV7-7 | - | TGTGCCAGCAGCTTAGGGACTCTGGGTGCGGAGACCCAGTACTTC | CASSLGTLGAETQYF
- | TRBJ1-5 | TRBV12-3/TRBV12-4 | - | TGTGCCAGCAGTTTAGTCGCCGGGATCGGCAATCAGCCCCAGCATTTT | CASSLVAGIGNQPQHF
- | TRBJ2-7 | TRBV6-2/TRBV6-3 | - | TGTGCCAGCAGACAAAGGGACAAGCTCAAGAGAGACGAGCAGTACTTC | CASRQRDKLKRDEQYF
many | TRBJ1-3 | TRBV12-3/TRBV12-4 | - | TGTGCCAGCAGTTTAAGAAGTACATCTGGAAACACCATATATTTT | CASSLRSTSGNTIYF
few | TRBJ1-1 | TRBV10-3 | - | TGTGCCATCAGTGGGTTAGACACTGAAGCTTTCTTT | CAISGLDTEAFF
few | TRBJ2-3 | TRBV4-1 | - | TGCGCCAGCAGCCAAGATCGGGAACAGTTTCTCACAGATACGCAGTATTTT | CASSQDREQFLTDTQYF
- | TRBJ2-2 | TRBV6-5 | - | TGTGCCAGCAGTTACTCCTTCCTAGGGGACTCCGGGGAGCTGTTTTTT | CASSYSFLGDSGELFF
- | TRBJ1-6 | TRBV12-3/TRBV12-4 | TRBD1 | TGTGCCAGCAGTCAAGGGGCCCTACAGGGGTATAATTCACCCCTCCACTTT | CASSQGALQGYNSPLHF
many | TRBJ2-3 | TRBV7-9 | TRBD2 | TGTGCCAGCAGCTTAAGCGGGGGGGCAGATACGCAGTATTTT | CASSLSGGADTQYF
few | TRBJ1-2 | TRBV7-8 | - | TGTGCCAGCAGCCCTGTGATAGGGGGATCACTATTAGGGGGCTACACCTTC | CASSPVIGGSLLGGYTF
- | TRBJ2-1 | TRBV14 | - | TGTGCCAGCACCCTCGAGGGTGGCTCCTACAATGAGCAGTTCTTC | CASTLEGGSYNEQFF
few | TRBJ2-1 | TRBV12-3/TRBV12-4 | - | TGTGCCAGCAGTCCCCTCCGGGGCCAAAACAACAATGAGCAGTTCTTC | CASSPLRGQNNNEQFF
- | TRBJ2-3 | TRBV29-1 | - | TGCAGCTTCGTCTGGGGGGCGCGGGATACGCAGTATTTT | CSFVWGARDTQYF
- | TRBJ1-2 | TRBV7-2 | - | TGTGCCAGCGGCCTGGGGCCGAGCTATGGCTACACCTTC | CASGLGPSYGYTF
- | TRBJ1-3 | TRBV20-1 | - | TGCAGCGGAGTGGGGACCGCGGGAAACACCATATATTTT | CSGVGTAGNTIYF
- | TRBJ2-3 | TRBV28 | TRBD2 | TGTGCCAGCACCCAGGGACTAATTACAGATACGCAGTATTTT | CASTQGLITDTQYF
- | TRBJ1-1 | TRBV4-3 | - | TGCGCCAGCAGCCAAGAAGCGTTCCGGCGTGCTTTCTTT | CASSQEAFRRAFF
few | TRBJ2-1 | TRBV5-1 | TRBD1 | TGCGCCAGCAGCTTGGCCACAGGGGGTAGAAACAATGAGCAGTTCTTC | CASSLATGGRNNEQFF
- | TRBJ1-2 | TRBV30 | - | TGTGCCTGGAGTGTCGGGTTGGCTAACTATGGCTACACCTTC | CAWSVGLANYGYTF
few | TRBJ2-1 | TRBV29-1 | TRBD2 | TGCAGCGGGACTAGCGGGAGTAATGAGCAGTTCTTC | CSGTSGSNEQFF
many | TRBJ1-4 | TRBV2 | TRBD1 | TGTGCCAGCAGGACACAGGGGTTCTCTGAAAAACTGTTTTTT | CASRTQGFSEKLFF
few | TRBJ2-1 | TRBV29-1 | - | TGCAGCGTTGAACTGCTAGCGAGCACGGCTTCCTACAATGAGCAGTTCTTC | CSVELLASTASYNEQFF
- | TRBJ1-2 | TRBV20-1 | TRBD1 | TGCAGTGCTAGAGACCGACAGGGGGAAGGTTATGGCTACACCTTC | CSARDRQGEGYGYTF
- | TRBJ2-1 | TRBV6-1 | - | TGTGCCAGCAGACCCCAGGGGCGGTCTTACAATGAGCAGTTCTTC | CASRPQGRSYNEQFF
- | TRBJ2-5 | TRBV19 | - | TGTGCCAGTAGTATACGTCGGACCCAGTACTTC | CASSIRRTQYF
few | TRBJ1-5 | TRBV2 | - | TGTGCCAGCAGTGTGGATCAGCCCCAGCATTTT | CASSVDQPQHF
- | TRBJ1-1 | TRBV20-1 | - | TGCAGTGCCGGACCGGTGAACACTGAAGCTTTCTTT | CSAGPVNTEAFF
- | TRBJ2-1 | TRBV7-3 | TRBD2 | TGTGCCAGCAGCCTGGGGACTAGCGGGGCTTTGGGTGAGCAGTTCTTC | CASSLGTSGALGEQFF
- | TRBJ2-3 | TRBV6-5 | - | TGTGCCAGCAGTTACTGGTGGACCACAGATACGCAGTATTTT | CASSYWWTTDTQYF
- | TRBJ2-5 | TRBV20-1 | - | TGCAGTGCCTCGACAAGATCTGAGGTCCAAGAGACCCAGTACTTC | CSASTRSEVQETQYF
few | TRBJ2-1 | TRBV18 | TRBD2 | TGTGCCAGCTCACCCGGGACTAGCGGGAATTACAATGAGCAGTTCTTC | CASSPGTSGNYNEQFF
few | TRBJ1-2 | TRBV12-3/TRBV12-4 | TRBD1 | TGTGCCAGCAGTTTAGGTGGGAGACAGGGGGATGGCTACACCTTC | CASSLGGRQGDGYTF
- | TRBJ2-2 | TRBV10-3 | TRBD2 | TGTGCCATCAGTGAGACTAGCGGCGGCACCGGGGAGCTGTTTTTT | CAISETSGGTGELFF
- | TRBJ2-7 | TRBV6-2/TRBV6-3 | TRBD2 | TGTGCCAGCAGTTCCCGCAGCGGGGGGCCCTCCTACGAGCAGTACTTC | CASSSRSGGPSYEQYF
- | TRBJ2-3 | TRBV20-1 | TRBD2 | TGCAGTGCTAGAGCTCTAGCGGGGGGTAGTGATACGCAGTATTTT | CSARALAGGSDTQYF
few | TRBJ1-2 | TRBV20-1 | TRBD1 | TGCAGTGCTAGGCCGGGGACAGGCGGCGGCTACACCTTC | CSARPGTGGGYTF
few | TRBJ2-2 | TRBV6-1 | - | TGTGCCAGCAAAAAGAACCGGGCTCTGAACACCGGGGAGCTGTTTTTT | CASKKNRALNTGELFF
many | TRBJ2-5 | TRBV7-9 | - | TGTGCCAGCAGCCGAAAAGAGACCCAGTACTTC | CASSRKETQYF
- | TRBJ1-2 | TRBV4-3 | - | TGCGCCAGCAGCCAAGAGTCGGGGTATACTGACTACACCTTC | CASSQESGYTDYTF
- | TRBJ2-5 | TRBV13 | TRBD2 | TGTGCCAGCAGCTCGGTAGGATGGACCAGCGGGGGGCAAGAGACCCAGTACTTC | CASSSVGWTSGGQETQYF